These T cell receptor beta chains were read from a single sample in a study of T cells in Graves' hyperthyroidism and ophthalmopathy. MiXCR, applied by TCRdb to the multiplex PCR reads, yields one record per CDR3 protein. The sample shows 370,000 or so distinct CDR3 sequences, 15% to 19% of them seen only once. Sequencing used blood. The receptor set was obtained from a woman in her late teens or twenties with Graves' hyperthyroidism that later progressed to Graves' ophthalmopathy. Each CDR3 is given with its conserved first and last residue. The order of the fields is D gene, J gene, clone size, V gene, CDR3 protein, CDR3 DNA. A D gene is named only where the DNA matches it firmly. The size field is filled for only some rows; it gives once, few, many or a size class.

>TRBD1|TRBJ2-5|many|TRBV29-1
CSVEGQGNQETQYF
TGCAGCGTTGAGGGACAGGGGAACCAAGAGACCCAGTACTTC
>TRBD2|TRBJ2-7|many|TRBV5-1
CASSSGGLANSYEQYF
TGCGCCAGCAGCTCGGGGGGATTGGCGAACTCCTACGAGCAGTACTTC
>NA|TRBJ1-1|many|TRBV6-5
CASSYRGAGTEAFF
TGTGCCAGCAGTTACCGGGGGGCGGGCACTGAAGCTTTCTTT
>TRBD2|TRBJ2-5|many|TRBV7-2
CASSQGGGRAAETQYF
TGTGCCAGCAGCCAAGGCGGCGGGAGGGCCGCGGAGACCCAGTACTTC
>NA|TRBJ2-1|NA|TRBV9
CASSDGLTVDNEQFF
TGTGCCAGCAGTGACGGGCTGACTGTCGACAATGAGCAGTTCTTC
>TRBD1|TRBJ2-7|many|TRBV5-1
CASSQGANEQYF
TGCGCCAGCAGCCAGGGGGCGAACGAGCAGTACTTC
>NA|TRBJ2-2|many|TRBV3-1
CASSQVGNGELFF
TGTGCCAGCAGCCAAGTGGGCAACGGGGAGCTGTTTTTT
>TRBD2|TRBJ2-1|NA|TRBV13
CASSSGLAETAYNEQFF
TGTGCCAGCAGCTCGGGACTAGCGGAAACAGCCTACAATGAGCAGTTCTTC
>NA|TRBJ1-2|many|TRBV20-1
CSAGTADYGYTF
TGCAGTGCCGGGACGGCGGACTATGGCTACACCTTC
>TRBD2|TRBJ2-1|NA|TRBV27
CASSFTGLAGVREQFF
TGTGCCAGCAGTTTCACGGGACTAGCGGGAGTTCGTGAGCAGTTCTTC
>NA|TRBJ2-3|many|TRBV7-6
CASSFLQGRRGDTQYF
TGTGCCAGCAGCTTCCTTCAGGGGAGGAGGGGAGATACGCAGTATTTT
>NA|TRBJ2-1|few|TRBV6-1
CASNPDTYNEQFF
TGTGCCAGCAACCCCGACACTTACAATGAGCAGTTCTTC
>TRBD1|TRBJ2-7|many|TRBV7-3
CASSLGGTGSYEQYF
TGTGCCAGCAGCTTAGGCGGGACAGGTTCCTACGAGCAGTACTTC
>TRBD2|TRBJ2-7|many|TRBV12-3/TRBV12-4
CASSYLAGGGYEQYF
TGTGCCAGCAGTTATCTAGCGGGAGGGGGCTACGAGCAGTACTTC
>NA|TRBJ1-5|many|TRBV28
CASSLHTNQPQHF
TGTGCCAGCAGTTTACACACCAATCAGCCCCAGCATTTT
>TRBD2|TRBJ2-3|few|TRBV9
CASSPRLAISTDTQYF
TGTGCCAGCAGCCCCCGACTAGCGATTAGCACAGATACGCAGTATTTT
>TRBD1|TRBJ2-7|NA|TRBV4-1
CASSPFQGVGYEQYF
TGCGCCAGCAGCCCATTCCAGGGGGTGGGCTACGAGCAGTACTTC
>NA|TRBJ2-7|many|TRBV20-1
CSARLPSVTYEQYF
TGCAGTGCTAGATTGCCTAGCGTTACCTACGAGCAGTACTTC
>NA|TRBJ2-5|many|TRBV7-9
CASSLAAGETQYF
TGTGCCAGCAGCTTAGCAGCGGGAGAGACCCAGTACTTC
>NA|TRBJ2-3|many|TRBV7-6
CASSFSGPTDTQYF
TGTGCCAGCAGCTTCAGCGGCCCCACAGATACGCAGTATTTT
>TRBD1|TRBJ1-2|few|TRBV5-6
CATKMTGPVSYGYTF
TGTGCCACCAAAATGACAGGGCCAGTCTCCTATGGCTACACCTTC
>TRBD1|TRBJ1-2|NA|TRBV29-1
CSVEPTGGSSYGYTF
TGCAGCGTGGAGCCCACAGGGGGAAGCAGCTATGGCTACACCTTC
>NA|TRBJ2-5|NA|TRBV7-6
CPPGGTGTNQETQYF
TGTCCTCCAGGGGGGACCGGGACCAACCAAGAGACCCAGTACTTC
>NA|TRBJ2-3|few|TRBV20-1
CSAYTDTQYF
TGCAGTGCCTACACAGATACGCAGTATTTT
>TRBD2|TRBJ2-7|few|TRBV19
CATRSTSGSLYEQYF
TGTGCCACTCGATCAACTAGCGGGAGTCTGTACGAGCAGTACTTC
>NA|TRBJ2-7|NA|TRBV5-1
CASSLAEGIYEQYF
TGCGCCAGCAGCTTGGCGGAAGGGATATACGAGCAGTACTTC
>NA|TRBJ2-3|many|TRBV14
CASSQRTGADTQYF
TGTGCCAGCAGCCAACGTACCGGCGCAGATACGCAGTATTTT
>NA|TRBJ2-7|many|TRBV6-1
CASSNSEQYF
TGTGCCAGTTCCAATTCCGAGCAGTACTTC
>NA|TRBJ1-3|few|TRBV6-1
CASGITLGGNTIYF
TGTGCCAGCGGGATAACCTTGGGAGGAAACACCATATATTTT
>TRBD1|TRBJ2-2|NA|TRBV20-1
CSAREQGGPGELFF
TGCAGTGCTAGAGAACAGGGGGGCCCCGGGGAGCTGTTTTTT
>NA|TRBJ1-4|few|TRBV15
CATSRARGNEKLFF
TGTGCCACCAGCAGGGCGAGGGGGAATGAAAAACTGTTTTTT
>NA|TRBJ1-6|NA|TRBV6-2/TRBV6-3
CASSVLNSPLHF
TGTGCCAGTTCAGTCCTCAATTCACCCCTCCACTTT
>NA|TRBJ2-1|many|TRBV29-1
CSVELGHRRYNEQFF
TGCAGCGTTGAATTGGGACATCGTAGGTACAATGAGCAGTTCTTC
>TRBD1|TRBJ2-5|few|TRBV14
CASSQAPTGIETQYF
TGTGCCAGCAGCCAAGCCCCGACAGGGATTGAGACCCAGTACTTC
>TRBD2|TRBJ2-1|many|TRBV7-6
CASSEREWSYNEQFF
TGTGCCAGCAGCGAGCGGGAGTGGTCCTACAATGAGCAGTTCTTC
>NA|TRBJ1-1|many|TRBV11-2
CASSLGFEAFF
TGTGCCAGCAGCTTAGGATTTGAAGCTTTCTTT
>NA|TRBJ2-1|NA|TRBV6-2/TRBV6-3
CASSYSGYNEQFF
TGTGCCAGCAGTTACAGCGGATACAATGAGCAGTTCTTC
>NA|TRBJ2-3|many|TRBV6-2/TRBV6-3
CASTNQRASTDTQYF
TGTGCCAGCACCAACCAGCGGGCTAGCACAGATACGCAGTATTTT
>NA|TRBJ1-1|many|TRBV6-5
CASSYSFGRKNTEAFF
TGTGCCAGCAGTTACTCTTTCGGCAGAAAGAACACTGAAGCTTTCTTT
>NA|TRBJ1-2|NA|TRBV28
CASRSSSFRGLTMGGYTF
TGTGCCAGCAGGTCCTCCTCCTTCCGGGGCCTAACAATGGGTGGCTACACCTTC
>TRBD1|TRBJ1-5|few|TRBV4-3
CASSQGQGARPQHF
TGCGCCAGCAGCCAAGGACAGGGGGCAAGGCCCCAGCATTTT
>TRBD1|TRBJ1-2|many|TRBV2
CASSAGTGPTNYGYTF
TGTGCCAGCAGTGCCGGGACAGGTCCCACTAACTATGGCTACACCTTC
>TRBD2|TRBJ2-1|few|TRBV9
CASSPQTSGGEQFF
TGTGCCAGCAGCCCCCAGACTAGCGGGGGGGAGCAGTTCTTC
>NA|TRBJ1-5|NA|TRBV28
CASSSTPRRQHF
TGTGCCAGCAGTTCAACCCCTCGTCGCCAGCATTTT
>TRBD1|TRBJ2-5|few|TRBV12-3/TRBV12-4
CASRLGTVQETQYF
TGTGCCAGCAGGCTCGGGACAGTCCAAGAGACCCAGTACTTC
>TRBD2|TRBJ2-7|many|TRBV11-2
CASSLQAGEGYEQYF
TGTGCCAGCAGCCTACAAGCGGGAGAGGGGTACGAGCAGTACTTC
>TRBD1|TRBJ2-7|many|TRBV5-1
CASSIGQGVYEQYF
TGCGCCAGCTCGATCGGACAGGGTGTGTACGAGCAGTACTTC
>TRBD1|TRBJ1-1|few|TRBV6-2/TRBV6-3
CASSRDRPDMNTEAFF
TGTGCCAGCAGCCGGGACAGGCCCGATATGAACACTGAAGCTTTCTTT
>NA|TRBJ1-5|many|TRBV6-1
CASSRTGPYPQHF
TGTGCCAGCAGCAGGACGGGCCCGTATCCCCAGCATTTT
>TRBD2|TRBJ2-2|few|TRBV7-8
CASSFSSGSGELFF
TGTGCCAGCAGCTTTAGTAGCGGGTCCGGGGAGCTGTTTTTT
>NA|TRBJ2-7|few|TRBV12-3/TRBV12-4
CASGMVYEQYF
TGTGCCTCAGGGATGGTCTACGAGCAGTACTTC
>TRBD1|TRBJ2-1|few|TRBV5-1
CASSPPGQGTDEQFF
TGCGCCAGCAGCCCACCGGGACAGGGGACCGATGAGCAGTTCTTC
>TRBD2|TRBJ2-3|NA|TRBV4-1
CASSHPGLLSTDTQYF
TGCGCCAGCAGCCACCCGGGACTACTTAGCACAGATACGCAGTATTTT